This TCR beta chain appears in the sequencing data of a study of post-analysis software for immune sequencing data. Study-wide findings and caveats: Patients carried five TRBV segments more frequently than controls did, and TRBV5-6, TRBV5-1 and TRBV20-1 were among them.

This clonotype was found a few times. The antigen is not known. V lost 1 base to trimming and J lost 1 base; unmatched junction nucleotides: 7. CDR1 and CDR2 (germline): LNHDA, SQIVND (reference sequence). The CDR3 sequence is 18 residues long. Incorporated into the TCR beta cDNA libraries were unique molecular identifiers, which served to reduce PCR and sequencing biases. MiXCR, run by TCRdb on the PCR reads, gives a single entry per CDR3 protein. The profile covers fewer than 700,000 distinct CDR3 sequences, with 44% appearing a single time and 1.7% taken by the ten largest. The sequence derives from a girl aged 5 to 17 with multiple sclerosis. Source material: blood. The rearrangement joins TRBV19 to TRBJ2-5; TRBD2 matches 12 bases. CDR3 DNA sequence: TGTGCCAGTAGTATAGGGCTGAAGGGACTAGCGGGCCAAGAGACCCAGTACTTC. This translates into CASSIGLKGLAGQETQYF.